The entry below gives a single T cell receptor (beta chain) sequence along with its context. These data are taken from a study of cytomegalovirus exposure and HLA in healthy donors. The germline gives CDR1 SGDLS, CDR2 YYNGEE. CDR3 length equals 16 residues. Trimming took off 0 bases at V and 5 bases at J, with 17 bases between the two ends. PCR used 60 Vbeta primers and 13 Jbeta primers. Generated by immunoSEQ multiplex PCR, the TCRdb table keeps only in-frame clones and is missing some. The table lists 100,000 to 150,000 clones, roughly 80% of them singletons, with 2% to 2.5% in the top ten. The gene calls are TRBV9 and TRBJ2-5; D gene unclear. What was sequenced was PBMCs. The receptor was derived from a man aged 25-40 years in good health and CMV-seronegative. CDR3 amino acids: CASSVDSSGLEETQYF. The CDR3 coding sequence is TGTGCCAGCAGCGTAGATTCATCCGGGTTGGAGGAGACCCAGTACTTC.